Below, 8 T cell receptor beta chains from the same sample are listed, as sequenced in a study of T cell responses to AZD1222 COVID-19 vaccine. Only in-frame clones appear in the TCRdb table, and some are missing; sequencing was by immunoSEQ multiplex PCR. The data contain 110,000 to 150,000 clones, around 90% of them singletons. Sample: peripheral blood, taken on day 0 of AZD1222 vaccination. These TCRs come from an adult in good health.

The CDR3: CASSTGPLGEQYF. Here the CDR3 DNA reads TGCGCCAGCAGCACTGGACCGCTCGGCGAGCAGTACTTC. The rearrangement joins TRBV5-1 to TRBJ2-7, with D unresolved. The CDR3 is 13 amino acids. Trimming removed 4 bases at V and 6 bases at J, with 14 bases between. Germline lookup yields CDR1 SGHRS and CDR2 YFSETQ.

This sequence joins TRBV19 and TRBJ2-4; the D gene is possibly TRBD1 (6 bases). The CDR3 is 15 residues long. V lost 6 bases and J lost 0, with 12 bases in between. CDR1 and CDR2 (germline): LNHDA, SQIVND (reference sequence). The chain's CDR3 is CASSLQGLAKNIQYF. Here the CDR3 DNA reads TGTGCCAGTAGCTTACAGGGATTAGCCAAAAACATTCAGTACTTC.

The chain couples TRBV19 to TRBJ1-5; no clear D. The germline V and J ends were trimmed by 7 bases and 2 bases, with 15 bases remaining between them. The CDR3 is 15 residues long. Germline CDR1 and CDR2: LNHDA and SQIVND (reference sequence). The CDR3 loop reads CASTPPPGGNQPQHF. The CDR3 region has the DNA TGTGCCAGTACCCCACCCCCTGGGGGCAATCAGCCCCAGCATTTT.

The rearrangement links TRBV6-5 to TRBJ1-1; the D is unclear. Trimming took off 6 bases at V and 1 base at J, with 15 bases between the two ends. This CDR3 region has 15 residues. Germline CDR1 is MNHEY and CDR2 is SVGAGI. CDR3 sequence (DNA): TGTGCCAGCAGAGGCTTGACGAACGCGAACACTGAAGCTTTCTTT. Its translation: CASRGLTNANTEAFF.

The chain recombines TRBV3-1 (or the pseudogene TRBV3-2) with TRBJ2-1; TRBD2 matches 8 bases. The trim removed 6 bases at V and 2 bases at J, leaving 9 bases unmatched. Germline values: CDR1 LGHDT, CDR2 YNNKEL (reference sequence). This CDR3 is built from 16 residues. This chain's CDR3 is CASRLTPGGAYNEQFF. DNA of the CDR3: TGTGCCAGCAGATTAACGCCGGGAGGGGCCTACAATGAGCAGTTCTTC.

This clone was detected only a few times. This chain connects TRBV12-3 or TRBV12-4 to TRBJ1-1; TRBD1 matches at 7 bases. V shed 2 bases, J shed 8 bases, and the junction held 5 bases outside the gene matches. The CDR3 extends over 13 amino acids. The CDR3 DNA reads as TGTGCCAGCAGTTTAAAACAGGGGTGGGAAGCTTTCTTT. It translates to CASSLKQGWEAFF.

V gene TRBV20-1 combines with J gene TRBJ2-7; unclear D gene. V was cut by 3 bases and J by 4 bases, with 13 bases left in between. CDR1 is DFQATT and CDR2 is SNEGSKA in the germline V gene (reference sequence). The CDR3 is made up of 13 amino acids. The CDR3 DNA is TGCAGTGCTAGTCCCCCACTGAGGTACGAGCAGTACTTC. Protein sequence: CSASPPLRYEQYF.

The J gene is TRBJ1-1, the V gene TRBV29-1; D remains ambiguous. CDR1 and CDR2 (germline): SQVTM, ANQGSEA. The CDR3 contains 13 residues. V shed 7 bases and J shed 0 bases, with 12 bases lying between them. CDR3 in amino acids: CSAGVLMNTEAFF. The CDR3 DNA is TGCAGCGCCGGAGTTCTTATGAACACTGAAGCTTTCTTT.